The next 14 T cell receptor beta chains were all read from a single sample in a study of CD8 T cells in ankylosing spondylitis. Points from the study as a whole: A TCR beta motif of seven or eight highly homologous variants appeared characteristic of ankylosing spondylitis blood.

From the 5' RACE reads, TCRdb called clonotypes with MiXCR, one entry per CDR3 protein. The sample lists hundreds of thousands of distinct CDR3 sequences, approximately 10% occurring once. No cognate antigen is known for these TCRs. Sequenced sample: blood, either unsorted or a sorted T cell fraction (not recorded which). These receptors all come from a male donor with ankylosing spondylitis.

The chain couples TRBV5-1 to TRBJ2-7; D tentatively fits TRBD1 or TRBD2 (5 bases each). Looked up from germline, CDR1 is SGHRS and CDR2 is YFSETQ. Trimming stripped 6 bases from V and 0 bases from J, with 10 bases between. This CDR3 has 13 amino acids. The CDR3 loop is CASKRGISYEQYF. CDR3 bases: TGCGCCAGCAAGAGGGGAATCTCCTACGAGCAGTACTTC.

This clonotype has just a few counts. This sequence joins TRBV6-1 and TRBJ1-5, with D maybe TRBD1 (5 bases). V dropped 5 bases and J dropped 4 bases, with 15 bases sitting between them. Germline CDR1 reads MNHNS; CDR2 reads SASEGT. The CDR3 sequence is 15 residues long. The CDR3 sequence is CASSPSRVVNQPQHF. For the CDR3, the DNA is TGTGCCAGCAGTCCTAGCAGGGTAGTGAATCAGCCCCAGCATTTT.

V usage is TRBV3-1 and J usage is TRBJ2-2; 7 bases fit TRBD2. V lost 4 bases to trimming and J lost 0 bases; unmatched junction nucleotides: 8. CDR3 size: 17 residues. Germline V gene sequence: CDR1 LGHDT, CDR2 YNNKEL (reference sequence). CDR3 sequence reads: CASSRPPSGANTGELFF. The DNA of the CDR3 is TGTGCCAGCAGCCGCCCCCCTAGCGGCGCGAACACCGGGGAGCTGTTTTTT.

This chain joins TRBV20-1 and TRBJ2-7; TRBD2 aligns across 8 bases. With V trimmed by 6 bases and J by 3 bases, 10 bases remained unmatched. This CDR3 contains 14 residues. Germline assignment: CDR1 DFQATT and CDR2 SNEGSKA (reference sequence). CDR3 loop: CSAVLAVLSYEQYF. The CDR3 nucleotides are TGCAGTGCAGTACTAGCGGTCCTTAGCTACGAGCAGTACTTC.

The rearrangement uses TRBV7-6 and TRBJ1-1; D is perhaps TRBD1 (5 bases). Trimming took off 1 base at V and 7 bases at J, with 16 bases between the two ends. Germline V gene lookup returns CDR1 SGHVS and CDR2 FNYEAQ. The CDR3 is 15 residues long. In DNA form, the CDR3 reads TGTGCCAGCAGCTTAGAGTCAAACAGGAGGTTTGAAGCTTTCTTT. Translation gives CASSLESNRRFEAFF.

This clonotype came up a few times. V and J are TRBV7-2 and TRBJ2-7; 12 bases are a match to TRBD2. Germline CDR1 is SGHTA and CDR2 is FQGNSA. This CDR3 spans 16 amino acids. Losses at the gene ends were 5 bases for V and 1 base for J; bases not matched to a gene: 6. The CDR3 spells CASSLSLAGGSYEQYF. CDR3 nucleotides: TGTGCCAGCAGCCTCTCACTAGCGGGAGGTTCCTACGAGCAGTACTTC.

This clonotype was seen a few times. The chain joins TRBV20-1 to TRBJ2-1; possibly TRBD1 for D (6 bases). V shed 5 bases and J shed 8 bases, with 16 bases lying between them. This CDR3 has 13 residues. Germline assignment: CDR1 DFQATT and CDR2 SNEGSKA (reference sequence). The CDR3 region is CSAAPWGRHEQFF. CDR3 DNA sequence: TGCAGTGCTGCTCCCTGGGGGCGGCATGAGCAGTTCTTC.

This clonotype was found a few times. This chain links TRBV12-3 or TRBV12-4 with TRBJ2-5; D not resolved. The CDR3 is made up of 15 amino acids. V was cut by 0 bases and J by 1 base, with 9 bases left in between. CDR3 loop: CASSLAQTVQETQYF. CDR3 DNA sequence: TGTGCCAGCAGTTTAGCGCAAACAGTCCAAGAGACCCAGTACTTC.

V gene TRBV7-6 combines with J gene TRBJ1-4; D gene ambiguous. Germline V gene lookup returns CDR1 SGHVS and CDR2 FNYEAQ. The CDR3 runs to 14 residues. The V end lost 4 bases, the J end lost 5 bases, and 11 bases lay between the germline ends. CDR3 residues: CASSSHAPNEKLFF. CDR3 bases: TGTGCCAGCAGCTCCCACGCGCCGAATGAAAAACTGTTTTTT.

This clonotype has ten or more counts. DNA for the CDR3: TGTGCCAGCAGCTTAGATTCGGCAGGGAACGGGGAGCTGTTTTTT. Translated, it gives CASSLDSAGNGELFF. The chain employs TRBV7-2 and TRBJ2-2, with D maybe TRBD1 (5 bases). Between the trimmed V and J ends, which lost 1 base and 7 bases, there was a span of 13 bases. The CDR3 has 15 amino acids. Germline V gene lookup returns CDR1 SGHTA and CDR2 FQGNSA.

This clonotype was observed a few times. V usage is TRBV20-1 and J usage is TRBJ2-3; D unclear. Trimming removed 7 bases at V and 3 bases at J, with 20 bases between. The CDR3 extends over 15 amino acids. In germline, CDR1 is DFQATT, CDR2 SNEGSKA (reference sequence). The CDR3 bases are TGCAGTGTCCAGAACTCCGCCCCCCGGACAGATACGCAGTATTTT. Amino acids: CSVQNSAPRTDTQYF.

The chain links TRBV7-3 to TRBJ2-5, with D possibly matching TRBD2 (6 bases). Germline loops: CDR1 SGHTA, CDR2 FQGTGA. Trimming stripped 2 bases from V and 1 base from J, with 11 bases between. The CDR3 has 15 residues. CDR3 in amino acids: CASSLWRASQETQYF. The DNA of the CDR3 is TGTGCCAGCAGCTTATGGAGGGCCTCCCAAGAGACCCAGTACTTC.

The chain combines TRBV5-1 with TRBJ2-3, with TRBD2 matching over 9 bases. The CDR3 covers 14 residues. V trimming: 4 bases; J trimming: 7 bases; junction bases outside the gene matches: 7. Germline V lookup: CDR1 SGHRS, CDR2 YFSETQ. The CDR3 DNA follows: TGCGCCAGCAGCCTAGCGGGGATATCCCATACGCAGTATTTT. Protein: CASSLAGISHTQYF.

The sample holds many counts of this clonotype. The CDR3 loop is CASADPGDETEAFF. Written as DNA, the CDR3 is TGTGCCAGCGCCGACCCGGGGGACGAGACTGAAGCTTTCTTT. This chain links TRBV25-1 with TRBJ1-1; a possible D gene is TRBD1 (5 bases). This CDR3 is built from 14 residues. Trimming removed 8 bases at V and 5 bases at J, with 18 bases between. Looked up from germline, CDR1 is MGHDK and CDR2 is SYGVNS.